This TCR beta chain was documented in a study of identical twins. General study findings and limits: Part of the zero-insertion signal could reflect confounding by invariant MAIT and iNKT cells. In cord blood, abundant beta clonotypes had fewer insertions; memory showed no trend.

This clonotype was detected many times. Its target is unknown. A universal primer site was created by template switching, with the cDNA bearing unique molecular identifiers. TCRdb passed the 5' RACE reads through MiXCR, listing each CDR3 protein once. The table includes about 890,000 distinct CDR3 sequences, about 12% detected once. This CDR3 contains 19 residues. These records were also assigned to another study, of yellow fever vaccine responses in identical twins.

The sample taken for sequencing was PBMCs. This chain joins TRBV21-1 and TRBJ2-1; TRBD1 reflects the table's D call only, with no check against the DNA. TRBV21-1 is noted as a pseudogene. The source is a young woman in good health. The CDR3 nucleotides read TGTGCCAGCAGCAAAGCGCTCGGAATTGCGCCACCGGGGGTCGATGAGCAGTTCTTC. Protein product: CASSKALGIAPPGVDEQFF.